These 21 T cell receptor beta chains share one sample of origin, sequenced in a study of blood T cells in healthy people across ages. Then a second PCR, running about 6 to 12 cycles, was carried out with a sample-barcoded 5' primer and a J-beta primer mix. TCRdb independently ran MiXCR on the 5' RACE reads; one entry per CDR3 protein. The sample consists of around 780,000 distinct CDR3 sequences, approximately 60% of them appearing once. Sequenced input: blood. Source of these receptors: a man in his forties in good health.

The rearrangement uses TRBV24-1 and TRBJ2-1; D gene unclear. Germline V gene data show CDR1 as KGHDR and CDR2 as SFDVKD. Trimming shortened V by 4 bases and J by 4 bases, and 1 base separated the two germline ends. The CDR3 runs to 11 residues. Here the CDR3 reads CATSEYNEQFF. The CDR3 DNA is TGTGCCACCAGTGAGTACAATGAGCAGTTCTTC.

V usage is TRBV7-2 and J usage is TRBJ2-1, with TRBD1 identical over 7 bases. Germline V gives CDR1 SGHTA, CDR2 FQGNSA. This CDR3 contains 14 residues. Trimming removed 5 bases from V and 9 bases from J; junction bases left unmatched: 10. Here the CDR3 reads CASSRDRVEGEQFF. CDR3 coding DNA: TGTGCCAGCAGCCGCGACAGGGTCGAGGGTGAGCAGTTCTTC.

The CDR3 sequence: CASTNGANVLTF. CDR3 bases: TGTGCCAGCACGAATGGGGCCAACGTCCTGACTTTC. This chain joins TRBV6-4 and TRBJ2-6, with no clear D. The CDR3 sequence is 12 residues long. CDR1 is MRHNA and CDR2 is SNTAGT in the germline V gene. Between the trimmed V and J ends, which lost 7 bases and 3 bases, there was a span of 4 bases.

V and J are TRBV7-9 and TRBJ2-7; 8 bases are shared with TRBD1. J lost 3 bases, V lost 3 bases, and 4 bases had no gene match. Germline V lookup: CDR1 SEHNR, CDR2 FQNEAQ (reference sequence). This CDR3 spans 14 amino acids. The CDR3 protein is CASSFDRGLYEQYF. For the CDR3, the DNA is TGTGCCAGCAGCTTCGACAGGGGCCTCTACGAGCAGTACTTC.

This clonotype has a single count. The chain employs TRBV7-9 and TRBJ2-1; 7 positions agree with TRBD2. The germline gives CDR1 SEHNR, CDR2 FQNEAQ (reference sequence). V shed 5 bases and J 8 bases; nucleotides not matched to a gene: 9. This CDR3 has 14 amino acids. CDR3 sequence reads: CASSLRSGVDEQFF. DNA for the CDR3: TGTGCCAGCAGCCTAAGGAGCGGGGTTGATGAGCAGTTCTTC.

The chain combines TRBV20-1 with TRBJ1-5; 11 positions match TRBD1. This CDR3 comprises 15 residues. Germline CDR1 reads DFQATT; CDR2 reads SNEGSKA (reference sequence). V gave up 6 bases and J gave up 1 base; unmatched junction bases: 5. The CDR3 DNA sequence: TGCAGTGCACGGACAGGGGGCGGAAGCAATCAGCCCCAGCATTTT. As protein: CSARTGGGSNQPQHF.

The genes are TRBV11-2 and TRBJ2-7; D not resolved. Germline values: CDR1 SGHAT, CDR2 FQNNGV. The CDR3 runs 13 residues. Trimming cost V 5 bases and J 2 bases, with 10 bases left between them. The CDR3 DNA reads as TGTGCCAGCAGCCAACCTTTAGCCTACGAGCAGTACTTC. It is translated as CASSQPLAYEQYF.

This clonotype was seen only once. V usage is TRBV5-1 and J usage is TRBJ2-2; 8 positions match TRBD1. Germline loops: CDR1 SGHRS, CDR2 YFSETQ. The CDR3 is 16 residues long. V dropped 10 bases and J dropped 7; count of bases not matched to a gene: 18. CDR3 nucleotide sequence: TGCGCCTCTACGTTGGGATCGTGGACAGGGTTCGGGGAGCTGTTTTTT. Translation gives CASTLGSWTGFGELFF.

This chain links TRBV11-3 with TRBJ2-7; D might be TRBD1 (6 bases). The ends were cut back, 4 bases at V and 3 bases at J, with 16 bases in the middle. The CDR3 length is 15 residues. Germline V gene sequence: CDR1 SGHNT, CDR2 YENEEA. The CDR3 region is CASSSRDTGYYEQYF. The DNA of the CDR3 is TGTGCCAGCAGCTCCCGGGACACCGGTTACTACGAGCAGTACTTC.

The rearrangement joins TRBV20-1 to TRBJ2-3, with TRBD2 matching 10 bases. With 2 bases clipped from V and 4 bases from J, the junction kept 12 bases outside the gene matches. Germline loops: CDR1 DFQATT, CDR2 SNEGSKA (reference sequence). The CDR3 covers 17 residues. CDR3 nucleotides: TGCAGTGCTAGACGCCCTTCGGCTAGCGGGAGTCCAGATACGCAGTATTTT. Its protein is CSARRPSASGSPDTQYF.

Only a few counts were recorded for this clonotype. V gene TRBV20-1 combines with J gene TRBJ2-3; D is possibly TRBD2 (5 bases). The CDR3 runs to 16 residues. Deletions cut 0 bases from V and 0 bases from J, with 13 bases between. Germline CDR1 is DFQATT and CDR2 is SNEGSKA (reference sequence). The CDR3 DNA sequence: TGCAGTGCTAGAGATATTCAGCGGTCTAGCACAGATACGCAGTATTTT. As protein: CSARDIQRSSTDTQYF.

The chain is built from TRBV7-9 and TRBJ2-1; D uncertain. In germline, CDR1 is SEHNR, CDR2 FQNEAQ (reference sequence). Trimming took 3 bases from V and 5 from J, leaving 5 bases between them. CDR3 size: 12 residues. The CDR3 DNA reads as TGTGCCAGCAGCTTGCATGACAATGAGCAGTTCTTC. It encodes CASSLHDNEQFF.

The J gene is TRBJ2-1, the V gene TRBV14, with 10 nucleotides matching TRBD2. Germline V CDR1 and CDR2: SGHDN, FVKESK. The length of the CDR3 is 16 residues. V shed 1 base and J 15 bases; nucleotides not matched to a gene: 15. The CDR3 sequence is CASSQGQILAGRSSFF. The CDR3 region has the DNA TGTGCCAGCAGCCAAGGACAAATACTAGCGGGACGATCCTCGTTCTTC.

This clonotype turned up a few times. The CDR3 loop reads CASSPPTWGAKNIQYF. The CDR3, as DNA: TGTGCCAGCAGTCCCCCAACCTGGGGTGCCAAAAACATTCAGTACTTC. The chain uses TRBV28 and TRBJ2-4; no firm D call. Germline V gene lookup returns CDR1 MDHEN and CDR2 SYDVKM. The CDR3 spans 16 residues. V lost 5 bases to trimming and J lost 1 base, with 15 bases between them.

The chain links TRBV6-2 or TRBV6-3 to TRBJ2-1; 15 bases map to TRBD2. CDR3 size: 16 residues. With 5 bases clipped from V and 4 bases from J, the junction kept 3 bases outside the gene matches. The V gene's germline CDR1 is MNHEY and CDR2 SVGEGT. In DNA form, the CDR3 reads TGTGCCAGCAGTACGGGACTAGCGGGAGGATACAATGAGCAGTTCTTC. It yields the protein CASSTGLAGGYNEQFF.

This clonotype has more than one count but fewer than ten. The V and J genes are TRBV7-2 and TRBJ2-5, with D uncertain. The CDR3 is made up of 13 amino acids. Trimming took 2 bases from V and 4 from J, leaving 8 bases between them. CDR1 is SGHTA, CDR2 FQGNSA, per germline. The CDR3 DNA reads as TGTGCCAGCAGCTTACATCCCCTAGAGACCCAGTACTTC. Translating it yields CASSLHPLETQYF.

This chain connects TRBV29-1 to TRBJ1-2; D is possibly TRBD1 (6 bases). Germline CDR1 and CDR2: SQVTM and ANQGSEA. This CDR3 region has 11 residues. The V end lost 5 bases, the J end lost 4 bases, and 8 bases lay between the germline ends. The CDR3: CSVIGGYGYTF. CDR3 bases: TGCAGCGTTATAGGGGGCTATGGCTACACCTTC.

This clonotype was seen just once. This chain uses TRBV10-3 with TRBJ1-1, with D perhaps TRBD1 (6 bases). The CDR3 spans 15 residues. Germline CDR1 reads ENHRY; CDR2 reads SYGVKD. V lost 0 bases to trimming and J lost 2 bases, with 10 bases between them. The CDR3 DNA is TGTGCCATCAGTGAGTCGAGGGGGATAAACACTGAAGCTTTCTTT. Translated, it gives CAISESRGINTEAFF.

This clonotype has a handful of counts. V is TRBV20-1 and J is TRBJ2-3, with D possibly matching TRBD2 (6 bases). The ends were cut back, 5 bases at V and 6 bases at J, with 18 bases in the middle. This CDR3 comprises 14 residues. Germline V gene lookup returns CDR1 DFQATT and CDR2 SNEGSKA (reference sequence). CDR3 loop: CSARLVSVADTQYF. CDR3 nucleotides: TGCAGTGCTCGACTAGTCTCAGTTGCGGATACGCAGTATTTT.

V usage is TRBV5-1 and J usage is TRBJ2-5, with 10 nucleotides matching TRBD2. CDR3 length: 15 amino acids. The J segment lost 4 bases and the V segment lost 1 base, leaving 4 bases of the junction unmatched. The germline gives CDR1 SGHRS, CDR2 YFSETQ. The CDR3 DNA sequence: TGCGCCAGCAGCTTGCTAGCGGGAGTATCAGAGACCCAGTACTTC. Translation: CASSLLAGVSETQYF.

The J gene is TRBJ2-5, the V gene TRBV27; 7 bases map to TRBD2. Germline V CDR1 and CDR2: MNHEY, SMNVEV (reference sequence). This CDR3 spans 14 amino acids. V lost 7 bases and J lost 5; bases outside the gene matches: 10. The CDR3 loop is CASKLGGTRETQYF. CDR3 in DNA: TGTGCCAGCAAGCTCGGGGGGACTCGCGAGACCCAGTACTTC.